This entry describes one T cell receptor (beta chain). These data originate in a study of blood T cell repertoires in COVID-19. Study-wide background: Acute and convalescent COVID-19 specimens originated in the United States, Italy and Spain. Sources were T cells, B-cell-depleted T cells, or PBMCs; the material itself was cDNA or gDNA.

In the original processing: Counts of nucleated cells, estimated from reference gene primer amplification, were obtained. The repertoire was sequenced with immunoSEQ multiplex PCR; TCRdb's copy has only in-frame clones and lacks some. That table furnishes V, J and clone size, whereas the DNA furnished D and trimming. The sample carries around 67,000 clones, around four fifths recorded once. This clonotype was obtained from a man aged 70 or older with acute or convalescent COVID-19. Sequencing was performed on peripheral blood.

The DNA of the CDR3 is TGTGCCAGCTCACACCGGGTTTCCACCGGGACAAAGCCCTACGAGCAGTACTTC. Protein product: CASSHRVSTGTKPYEQYF. The chain uses TRBV18 and TRBJ2-7; D perhaps matches TRBD1 (6 bases). V was trimmed by 4 bases and J by 2 bases, leaving 24 bases between them. Germline-derived CDR1 and CDR2 are KGHSH and LQKENI. The CDR3 is 18 amino acids.